What follows are 8 T cell receptor beta chains derived from one specimen sequenced in a study of T-cell reconstitution after alpha-beta-depleted transplantation in children. Unique molecular identifiers were used in preparing the TCRbeta library. TCRdb ran MiXCR on the PCR reads and lists one entry per CDR3 protein. In the table there are about 230,000 distinct CDR3 sequences, 8% to 9.5% of which are singletons. The material sequenced was PBMCs from the stem cell graft donor, taken from the stem cell graft. These receptors all stem from a human donor who donated a stem cell graft to a child with acute lymphoblastic leukemia.

This clonotype was picked up a small number of times. This rearrangement joins TRBV11-2 to TRBJ2-3, with D unresolved. Per germline, CDR1 SGHAT and CDR2 FQNNGV. V gave up 5 bases and J gave up 5 bases, with 11 bases separating them. The length of the CDR3 is 13 residues. The CDR3 loop reads CASSLLKGDTQYF. The CDR3 DNA follows: TGTGCCAGCAGCCTCTTGAAGGGAGATACGCAGTATTTT.

This clonotype was detected a few times. This chain joins TRBV12-3 or TRBV12-4 and TRBJ2-7, with D possibly being TRBD1 or TRBD2 (5 bases each). V dropped 2 bases and J dropped 6 bases, with 11 bases sitting between them. CDR3 length equals 13 residues. The CDR3 region has the DNA TGTGCCAGCAGTTTAATTTCTGGGGGCGAGCAGTACTTC. Translation gives CASSLISGGEQYF.

This chain joins TRBV20-1 and TRBJ1-2; D unclear. This CDR3 has 13 residues. The germline gives CDR1 DFQATT, CDR2 SNEGSKA (reference sequence). Trimming took 0 bases from V and 2 from J, leaving 7 bases between them. The CDR3 loop is CSARDWGNYGYTF. The CDR3 DNA reads as TGCAGTGCTAGAGACTGGGGAAACTATGGCTACACCTTC.

CDR3 sequence (DNA): TGTGCCAGCAGCTTGGCCCCGACAGGGGGCACAGATACGCAGTATTTT. Amino acids: CASSLAPTGGTDTQYF. This rearrangement joins TRBV5-4 to TRBJ2-3; the match to TRBD1 covers 8 bases. The CDR3 is 16 amino acids. V shed 0 bases, J shed 1 base, and the junction held 4 bases outside the gene matches. CDR1 is SGHNT and CDR2 is YYREEE in the germline V gene (reference sequence).

Ten or more counts support this clonotype. The chain combines TRBV27 with TRBJ2-5; 7 bases are a match to TRBD2. Germline V gene data show CDR1 as MNHEY and CDR2 as SMNVEV (reference sequence). The CDR3 has 16 residues. The V and J ends lost 5 bases and 1 base, in that order; junction bases with no gene match: 10. CDR3 bases: TGTGCCAGCAGTGTTTCCCCGGGACTAACCCAAGAGACCCAGTACTTC. It yields the protein CASSVSPGLTQETQYF.

Ten or more counts support this clonotype. V and J are TRBV5-1 and TRBJ1-2; 7 bases line up with TRBD1. The CDR3 has 15 residues. Germline-derived CDR1 and CDR2 are SGHRS and YFSETQ. V trimming: 2 bases; J trimming: 5 bases; junction bases outside the gene matches: 9. The CDR3 nucleotides read TGCGCCAGCAGCTTATCACAGGGGATCCCATATGGCTACACCTTC. Its protein product is CASSLSQGIPYGYTF.

This chain links TRBV27 with TRBJ2-5, with D maybe TRBD2 (6 bases). This CDR3 has 16 residues. Germline V gene sequence: CDR1 MNHEY, CDR2 SMNVEV (reference sequence). V lost 5 bases and J lost 4, with 20 bases in between. CDR3 sequence reads: CASSSLGVGGRETQYF. CDR3 nucleotides: TGTGCCAGCAGTAGTTTGGGGGTTGGGGGGAGAGAGACCCAGTACTTC.

This clonotype was picked up many times. The chain employs TRBV5-5 and TRBJ1-4; 7 bases agree with TRBD1. Germline lookup yields CDR1 SGHKS and CDR2 YYEKEE (reference sequence). There are 15 residues in the CDR3. Trimming at V came to 2 bases and at J to 7 bases, leaving 8 bases not matched to a gene. Here the CDR3 DNA reads TGTGCCAGCAGCTTCGGAACAGGGGAGAGTGAAAAACTGTTTTTT. Its protein product is CASSFGTGESEKLFF.